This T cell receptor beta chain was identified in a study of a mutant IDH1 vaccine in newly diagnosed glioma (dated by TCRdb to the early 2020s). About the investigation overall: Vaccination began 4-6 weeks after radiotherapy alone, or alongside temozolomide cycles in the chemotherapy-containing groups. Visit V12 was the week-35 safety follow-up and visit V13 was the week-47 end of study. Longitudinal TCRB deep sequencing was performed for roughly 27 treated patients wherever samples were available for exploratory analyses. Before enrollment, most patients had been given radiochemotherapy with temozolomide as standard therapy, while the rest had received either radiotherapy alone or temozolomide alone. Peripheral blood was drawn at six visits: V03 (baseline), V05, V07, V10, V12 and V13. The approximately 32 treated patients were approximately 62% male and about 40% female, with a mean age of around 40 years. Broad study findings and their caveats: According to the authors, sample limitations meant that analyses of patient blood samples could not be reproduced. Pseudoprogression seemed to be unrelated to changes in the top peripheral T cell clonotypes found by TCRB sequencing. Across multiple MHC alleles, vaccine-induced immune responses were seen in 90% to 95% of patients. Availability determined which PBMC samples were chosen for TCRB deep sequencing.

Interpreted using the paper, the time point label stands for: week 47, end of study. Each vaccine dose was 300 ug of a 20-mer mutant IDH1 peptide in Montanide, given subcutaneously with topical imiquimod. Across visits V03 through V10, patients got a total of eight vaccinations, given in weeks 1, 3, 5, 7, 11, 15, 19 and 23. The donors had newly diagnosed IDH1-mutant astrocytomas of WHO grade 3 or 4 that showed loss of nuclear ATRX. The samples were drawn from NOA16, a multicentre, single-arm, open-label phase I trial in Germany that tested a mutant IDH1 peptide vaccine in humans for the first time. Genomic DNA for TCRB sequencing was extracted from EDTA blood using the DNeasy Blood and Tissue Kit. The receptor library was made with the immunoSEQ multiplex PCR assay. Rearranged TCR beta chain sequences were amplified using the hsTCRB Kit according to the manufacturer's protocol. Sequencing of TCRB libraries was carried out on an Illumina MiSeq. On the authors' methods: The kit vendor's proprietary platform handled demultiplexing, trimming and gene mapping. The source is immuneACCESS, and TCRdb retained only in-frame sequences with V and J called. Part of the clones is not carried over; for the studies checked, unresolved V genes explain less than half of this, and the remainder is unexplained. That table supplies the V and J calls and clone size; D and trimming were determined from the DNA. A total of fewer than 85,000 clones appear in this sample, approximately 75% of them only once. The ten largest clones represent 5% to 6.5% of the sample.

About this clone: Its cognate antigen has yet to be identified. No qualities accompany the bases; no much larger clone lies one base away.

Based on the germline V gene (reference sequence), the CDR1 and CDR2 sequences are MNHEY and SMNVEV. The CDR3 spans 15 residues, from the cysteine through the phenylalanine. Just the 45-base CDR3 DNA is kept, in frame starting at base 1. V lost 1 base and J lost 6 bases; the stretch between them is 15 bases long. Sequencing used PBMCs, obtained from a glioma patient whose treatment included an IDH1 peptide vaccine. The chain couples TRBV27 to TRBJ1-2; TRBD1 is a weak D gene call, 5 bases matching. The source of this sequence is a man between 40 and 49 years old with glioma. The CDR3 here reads CASSLLGVPVDGYTF. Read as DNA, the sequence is TGTGCCAGCAGTTTATTAGGGGTGCCAGTTGATGGCTACACCTTC.